The 12 T cell receptor beta chains below all came from one sample that was sequenced in a study of CD8+ T cells in alopecia areata. Extraction and reverse transcription of RNA yielded cDNA as the sequencing template. Profiled with immunoSEQ multiplex PCR; TCRdb holds only in-frame clones, not every one. The sample records about 250,000 clones, roughly 60% being singletons. Stated treatment: oral pan-JAK inhibitor, 5-10 mg twice daily. The sequencing here drew on CD4+ T cells sorted from blood, taken around week 54, from a patient treated with tofacitinib. Receptor source: a human donor with alopecia areata.

The chain carries TRBV5-4 and TRBJ2-2; 12 nucleotides agree with TRBD1. With V trimmed by 1 base and J by 5 bases, 9 bases remained unmatched. CDR1 is SGHNT and CDR2 is YYREEE in the germline V gene (reference sequence). This CDR3 contains 18 residues. The CDR3 DNA reads TGTGCCAGCAGCTTGCCCGGTCCGGGACAGGGGGCAACCGGGGAGCTGTTTTTT. Protein: CASSLPGPGQGATGELFF.

This clone occurred a few times. This sequence joins TRBV7-9 and TRBJ1-6, with D unresolved. V gave up 6 bases and J gave up 10 bases, with 7 bases separating them. Germline V gene sequence: CDR1 SEHNR, CDR2 FQNEAQ (reference sequence). The CDR3 spans 11 residues. CDR3 sequence (DNA): TGTGCCAGCAGGGAGGGATCACCCCTCCACTTT. Protein product: CASREGSPLHF.

This chain links TRBV29-1 with TRBJ2-5; tentatively, D is TRBD2 (6 bases). Trimming shortened V by 4 bases and J by 4 bases, and 10 bases separated the two germline ends. The germline gives CDR1 SQVTM, CDR2 ANQGSEA. The CDR3 is 12 residues long. CDR3 protein: CSVVEGGETQYF. For the CDR3, the DNA is TGCAGCGTTGTCGAGGGAGGAGAGACCCAGTACTTC.

The gene calls are TRBV6-6 and TRBJ2-6; D uncertain. The germline CDR1 and CDR2 sequences are MNHNY and SVGAGI (reference sequence). CDR3 length equals 11 residues. V was clipped by 7 bases and J by 3 bases, with 1 base between them. Here the CDR3 DNA reads TGTGCCAGCAATGGGGCCAACGTCCTGACTTTC. Encoded protein: CASNGANVLTF.

The genes are TRBV6-5 and TRBJ1-1, with 10 bases aligning to TRBD1. V gave up 4 bases and J gave up 8 bases; unmatched junction bases: 7. This CDR3 region has 14 residues. CDR1 is MNHEY, CDR2 SVGAGI, per germline. CDR3 nucleotide sequence: TGTGCCAGCAGTTCTGACAGGGGGCGCTGGGAAGCTTTCTTT. It translates to CASSSDRGRWEAFF.

V and J are TRBV4-1 and TRBJ2-7; TRBD1 agrees at 9 bases. Germline-derived CDR1 and CDR2 are MGHRA and YSYEKL. The CDR3 extends over 14 amino acids. J gave up 4 bases and V 2 bases, and 3 bases lay outside the gene matches. CDR3 DNA sequence: TGCGCCAGCAGCCAATGGACAGGGGTATACGAGCAGTACTTC. Its translation: CASSQWTGVYEQYF.

The chain joins TRBV2 to TRBJ1-2, with D unresolved. The V end lost 2 bases, the J end lost 4 bases, and 8 bases lay between the germline ends. From germline, CDR1 is SNHLY and CDR2 FYNNEI. The CDR3 has 13 amino acids. CDR3 loop: CASSEQPGYGYTF. The CDR3 nucleotides read TGTGCCAGCAGTGAACAACCGGGCTATGGCTACACCTTC.

A few counts support this clone. CDR3 region: CASSLQISGANVLTF. The CDR3 bases are TGCGCCAGCAGCCTACAGATCTCTGGGGCCAACGTCCTGACTTTC. The chain recombines TRBV5-1 with TRBJ2-6; D remains unclear. V lost 4 bases to trimming and J lost 0 bases, with 8 bases between them. CDR1 is SGHRS and CDR2 is YFSETQ in the germline V gene. The CDR3 consists of 15 residues.

In the case of this clone: The junction shows a germline mismatch at one end, possibly a read error. The chain couples TRBV7-7 to TRBJ2-7; TRBD2 matches 10 bases. Germline V gives CDR1 SSHAT, CDR2 FNYEAQ (reference sequence). This CDR3 region has 15 residues. The CDR3 here is CASSLGASGGNEQYF. The CDR3 region has the DNA TGTGCTAGCAGCTTAGGAGCTAGCGGGGGCAACGAGCAGTACTTC.

This clone was counted at least ten times. This chain connects TRBV6-1 to TRBJ2-5; 8 positions match TRBD2. The CDR3 totals 16 residues. Losses at the gene ends were 4 bases for V and 2 bases for J; bases not matched to a gene: 9. Germline CDR1 reads MNHNS; CDR2 reads SASEGT. As DNA, the CDR3 is TGTGCCAGCAGTGCCTGGCGGGGGGCACCGCAAGAGACCCAGTACTTC. It yields the protein CASSAWRGAPQETQYF.

The chain is built from TRBV30 and TRBJ1-5; the D is unclear. Per germline, CDR1 GTSNPN and CDR2 SVGIG (reference sequence). The CDR3 sequence is 15 residues long. V was clipped by 1 base and J by 0 bases, with 10 bases between them. Here the CDR3 reads CAWSGGGYSNQPQHF. The CDR3 region has the DNA TGTGCCTGGAGTGGAGGCGGCTATAGCAATCAGCCCCAGCATTTT.

The chain has TRBV19 and TRBJ2-3; 9 nucleotides agree with TRBD1. The CDR3 consists of 15 residues. In germline, CDR1 is LNHDA, CDR2 SQIVND (reference sequence). Unmatched junction bases numbered 8, after V lost 5 bases and J lost 5 bases. The CDR3 protein is CASSVTGGIGDTQYF. DNA of the CDR3: TGTGCCAGTAGTGTTACAGGGGGCATTGGAGATACGCAGTATTTT.